One sample yielded the 20 T cell receptor beta chains listed below, sequenced in a study of sequential checkpoint blockade in melanoma. Clones were read by immunoSEQ multiplex PCR, and TCRdb kept only the in-frame ones, dropping some. Altogether 30,000 to 40,000 clones are present, about nine tenths being singletons, with the ten largest covering 10% to 15%. Treatment here: randomized to nivolumab then ipilimumab (arm A) or the reverse (arm B). Specimen: CD8+ T cells sorted from blood (inferred from file names), collected from a patient given nivolumab and ipilimumab in sequence. These receptor sequences come from a human donor with melanoma.

The J gene is TRBJ1-1, the V gene TRBV13; D is uncertain. V shed 2 bases and J shed 4 bases, with 5 bases lying between them. Germline V CDR1 and CDR2: PRHDT, FYEKMQ (reference sequence). This CDR3 has 12 residues. CDR3 sequence reads: CASSLSLTEAFF. The DNA of the CDR3 is TGTGCCAGCAGCTTATCCCTCACTGAAGCTTTCTTT.

The chain joins TRBV6-1 to TRBJ1-2; tentatively, D is TRBD1 (6 bases). The CDR3 covers 17 residues. V was clipped by 0 bases and J by 4 bases, with 18 bases between them. Germline assignment: CDR1 MNHNS and CDR2 SASEGT. The CDR3 nucleotides read TGTGCCAGCAGTGAAGCTGGACGGGGGGGCTTTGGCTATGGCTACACCTTC. The encoded protein is CASSEAGRGGFGYGYTF.

The chain carries TRBV27 and TRBJ2-7; D not certain. The germline CDR1 and CDR2 sequences are MNHEY and SMNVEV (reference sequence). V lost 6 bases, J lost 2 bases, and 14 bases lay in between. The CDR3 totals 14 residues. The CDR3 DNA sequence: TGTGCCAGCAGGGAGTTCACCGGCCCCTACGAGCAGTACTTC. Translated, it gives CASREFTGPYEQYF.

The V and J genes are TRBV9 and TRBJ2-3, with D unclear. Per germline, CDR1 SGDLS and CDR2 YYNGEE. Trimming removed 4 bases from V and 4 bases from J, with 13 bases in between. The CDR3 extends over 14 amino acids. CDR3 nucleotides: TGTGCCAGCAGCACCCTCCCCGGGTCAGATACGCAGTATTTT. This codes for CASSTLPGSDTQYF.

The chain couples TRBV29-1 to TRBJ2-5; 8 bases fit TRBD2. The trim removed 7 bases at V and 2 bases at J, leaving 9 bases unmatched. CDR1 is SQVTM, CDR2 ANQGSEA, per germline. This CDR3 spans 14 amino acids. CDR3 loop: CSAALAGLQETQYF. The CDR3 DNA is TGCAGCGCCGCCTTAGCGGGACTACAAGAGACCCAGTACTTC.

The rearrangement links TRBV19 to TRBJ2-7, with 9 bases that match TRBD1. This CDR3 has 14 amino acids. J gave up 3 bases and V 1 base, and 1 base lay outside the gene matches. Germline loops: CDR1 LNHDA, CDR2 SQIVND (reference sequence). The CDR3 is CASSIGGQGYEQYF. The CDR3 coding sequence is TGTGCCAGTAGTATAGGGGGACAGGGCTACGAGCAGTACTTC.

V and J are TRBV4-2 and TRBJ2-7; TRBD2 matches at 12 bases. The germline CDR1 and CDR2 sequences are LGHNA and YNFKEQ. This CDR3 region has 17 residues. Losses at the gene ends were 2 bases for V and 0 bases for J; bases not matched to a gene: 5. The CDR3 sequence: CASSQYLAGGNSYEQYF. CDR3 sequence (DNA): TGTGCCAGCAGCCAATATCTAGCGGGAGGGAACTCCTACGAGCAGTACTTC.

This clone was picked up one time. The rearrangement links TRBV27 to TRBJ2-7, with 7 bases lining up with TRBD1. Germline trimming cut 6 bases from V and 3 bases from J; bases unmatched to any gene: 8. Looked up from germline, CDR1 is MNHEY and CDR2 is SMNVEV (reference sequence). The CDR3 is 14 amino acids. The CDR3 DNA sequence: TGTGCCAGCAGAATATCGGACAGGATCTACGAGCAGTACTTC. Translated, it gives CASRISDRIYEQYF.

The V gene is TRBV1, the J gene TRBJ2-2; the table names TRBD2, a call not compared with the DNA. TRBV1 is given as a pseudogene. The CDR3 loop spans 18 amino acids. The CDR3 region has the DNA TGCACCAGCAGCCAAGGAATTAGCGGGAGTAATTGTGCCGGGGAGCTGTTTTTT. This sequence encodes CTSSQGISGSNCAGELFF.

The chain recombines TRBV4-1 with TRBJ2-1; a weak D match, TRBD1 (5 bases). V gave up 3 bases and J gave up 0 bases, with 12 bases separating them. The CDR3 covers 16 residues. CDR1 and CDR2 from the germline V gene are MGHRA and YSYEKL. CDR3 in DNA: TGCGCCAGCAGCCAGGGGCGCCAAAGCTCCTACAATGAGCAGTTCTTC. It specifies CASSQGRQSSYNEQFF.

This clone has a single count. The rearrangement links TRBV5-4 to TRBJ1-6; D gene unclear. The germline V and J ends were trimmed by 0 bases and 7 bases, with 8 bases remaining between them. There are 14 residues in the CDR3. CDR1 is SGHNT, CDR2 YYREEE, per germline (reference sequence). CDR3 residues: CASSLEAANSPLHF. DNA for the CDR3: TGTGCCAGCAGCTTGGAGGCAGCGAATTCACCCCTCCACTTT.

The chain has TRBV5-4 and TRBJ1-6, with 7 bases aligning to TRBD1. In germline, CDR1 is SGHNT, CDR2 YYREEE (reference sequence). The CDR3 is made up of 16 amino acids. V lost 0 bases to trimming and J lost 5 bases; unmatched junction nucleotides: 5. The CDR3 nucleotides read TGTGCCAGCAGCTTGGGATGGGACAGAAATAATTCACCCCTCCACTTT. This translates into CASSLGWDRNNSPLHF.

The V and J genes are TRBV23-1 and TRBJ2-4; D possibly corresponds to TRBD1 (6 bases). TRBV23-1 counts as an open reading frame of uncertain function. V was pared by 1 base and J by 6 bases, with 13 bases between. CDR3 length: 15 residues. The CDR3 bases are TGCGCCAGCAGTCAATTCACAGGGAAGGCAAACATTCAGTACTTC. This sequence encodes CASSQFTGKANIQYF.

CDR3 coding DNA: TGCGCCAGCAGCCAAGTGGGGGGCAATGAGCAGTTCTTC. It specifies CASSQVGGNEQFF. The chain is built from TRBV4-1 and TRBJ2-1; possible D gene TRBD2, 6 bases. Germline V lookup: CDR1 MGHRA, CDR2 YSYEKL. The CDR3 covers 13 residues. V lost 1 base to trimming and J lost 6 bases, with 7 bases between them.

This clone was picked up a small number of times. This rearrangement joins TRBV9 to TRBJ1-3; TRBD1 might be the D (5 bases). The CDR3 loop spans 15 amino acids. V was pared by 0 bases and J by 4 bases, with 11 bases between. Germline CDR1 and CDR2: SGDLS and YYNGEE. CDR3: CASSVGQGKGNTIYF. The CDR3 nucleotides are TGTGCCAGCAGCGTAGGGCAGGGAAAAGGAAACACCATATATTTT.

V usage is TRBV4-1 and J usage is TRBJ2-5, with a possible D match to TRBD2 (6 bases). The CDR3 is 16 residues long. Trimming removed 4 bases from V and 0 bases from J, with 15 bases in between. Germline assignment: CDR1 MGHRA and CDR2 YSYEKL. In DNA form, the CDR3 reads TGCGCCAGCAGCCGACTCGGGGGAAGGGACCAAGAGACCCAGTACTTC. This encodes CASSRLGGRDQETQYF.

The chain carries TRBV5-6 and TRBJ1-1; D is undetermined. Trimming removed 4 bases from V and 0 bases from J, with 13 bases in between. CDR3 length equals 15 residues. The V gene's germline CDR1 is SGHDT and CDR2 YYEEEE. This chain's CDR3 is CASSGPTVMNTEAFF. CDR3 nucleotide sequence: TGTGCCAGCAGCGGCCCCACCGTCATGAACACTGAAGCTTTCTTT.

The chain uses TRBV4-1 and TRBJ2-1; D gene uncertain. Per germline, CDR1 MGHRA and CDR2 YSYEKL. V was pared by 7 bases and J by 6 bases, with 22 bases between. CDR3 length: 16 amino acids. CDR3 in DNA: TGCGCCAGCACAGACACAAGGCTATCCTCTGCCAATGAGCAGTTCTTC. Amino acid sequence: CASTDTRLSSANEQFF.

The rearrangement links TRBV4-2 to TRBJ2-3; the match to TRBD2 covers 11 bases. The CDR3 loop spans 17 amino acids. The germline CDR1 and CDR2 sequences are LGHNA and YNFKEQ. V shed 0 bases, J shed 4 bases, and the junction held 6 bases outside the gene matches. This chain's CDR3 is CASSQEELAGVPDTQYF. The CDR3 DNA sequence: TGTGCCAGCAGCCAAGAAGAACTAGCGGGAGTCCCAGATACGCAGTATTTT.

The V gene is TRBV5-4, the J gene TRBJ2-1; weak D call: TRBD2 (5 bases). CDR3 length: 12 residues. Germline CDR1 and CDR2: SGHNT and YYREEE (reference sequence). Trimming pared 4 bases from V and 5 bases from J, leaving 7 bases between. This CDR3 reads CASSPGNNEQFF. CDR3 nucleotides: TGTGCCAGCAGCCCGGGAAACAATGAGCAGTTCTTC.